Below are 22 T cell receptor beta chains sequenced from a single sample in a study of neurological immune-mediated disorders. Via MiXCR, TCRdb re-called the 5' RACE reads, giving one row per CDR3 protein. The sample holds 60,000 to 85,000 distinct CDR3 sequences, around 5.2% seen once. What was sequenced was PBMCs. These TCRs come from a man younger than 35 with multiple sclerosis.

The table lists this clonotype with a few counts. The CDR3 protein is CAWSVRLGGGTEAFF. CDR3 bases: TGTGCCTGGAGTGTACGCCTGGGTGGAGGGACTGAAGCTTTCTTT. This chain links TRBV30 with TRBJ1-1, with D uncertain. The germline V gene encodes CDR1 GTSNPN and CDR2 SVGIG (reference sequence). V lost 0 bases and J 5 bases, leaving 16 bases between the germline ends. The CDR3 spans 15 residues.

This clonotype was seen ten or more times. This chain connects TRBV11-2 to TRBJ2-7; the match to TRBD2 covers 7 bases. V shed 1 base, J shed 3 bases, and the junction held 6 bases outside the gene matches. This CDR3 comprises 15 residues. In germline, CDR1 is SGHAT, CDR2 FQNNGV. The CDR3 sequence: CASSLAPAGYYEQYF. Here the CDR3 DNA reads TGTGCCAGCAGCTTAGCCCCAGCGGGGTACTACGAGCAGTACTTC. The full variable domain, its missing parts supplied by reference TRBV11-2 and TRBJ2-7, is EAGVAQSPRYKIIEKRQSVAFWCNPISGHATLYWYQQILGQGPKLLIQFQNNGVVDDSQLPKDRFSAERLKGVDSTLKIQPAKLEDSAVYLCASSLAPAGYYEQYFGPGTRLTVT.

There are many counts of this clonotype. V is TRBV2 and J is TRBJ2-7; TRBD2 matches 14 bases. The CDR3 contains 15 residues. After removal of 5 bases from V and 5 bases from J, the junction contained 5 bases not matched to a gene. Germline V gives CDR1 SNHLY, CDR2 FYNNEI. The CDR3 loop reads CASSSRTSGRHEQYF. CDR3 in DNA: TGTGCCAGCAGTTCTCGGACTAGCGGGAGGCACGAGCAGTACTTC. Variable domain in full (rest from reference TRBV2 and TRBJ2-7): EPEVTQTPSHQVTQMGQEVILRCVPISNHLYFYWYRQILGQKVEFLVSFYNNEISEKSEIFDDQFSVERPDGSNFTLKIRSTKLEDSAMYFCASSSRTSGRHEQYFGPGTRLTVT.

This clonotype was detected ten times or more. This rearrangement joins TRBV5-1 to TRBJ1-1; the D gene is possibly TRBD1 (5 bases). Germline V gene lookup returns CDR1 SGHRS and CDR2 YFSETQ. V dropped 3 bases and J dropped 5 bases, with 14 bases sitting between them. The CDR3 is 14 residues long. The CDR3 nucleotides read TGCGCCAGCAGCTCATTCGACAGACGGACTGAAGCTTTCTTT. Its protein product is CASSSFDRRTEAFF.

Note on this clonotype: A read error may produce the germline difference seen at one junction end. The chain couples TRBV12-3 or TRBV12-4 to TRBJ2-3; D ambiguous. The CDR3 extends over 13 amino acids. In DNA form, the CDR3 reads TGTGTCAGCAGTTTAGGTGGCACAGATACGCAGTATTTT. The encoded protein is CVSSLGGTDTQYF.

This clonotype was found many times. This rearrangement joins TRBV7-2 to TRBJ1-2; TRBD1 matches at 8 bases. Trimming cost V 5 bases and J 8 bases; bases outside gene matches: 7. Per the germline V gene, CDR1 is SGHTA and CDR2 is FQGNSA. The CDR3 is 13 amino acids. CDR3 nucleotides: TGTGCCAGCAGCCCCGGACAGGGTTTGGGCTACACCTTC. Its translation: CASSPGQGLGYTF.

In this sample, this clonotype turned up many times. J is TRBJ2-6 and V is TRBV18; 11 bases are a match to TRBD1. Germline CDR1 and CDR2: KGHSH and LQKENI. The trim removed 2 bases at V and 2 bases at J, leaving 8 bases unmatched. The CDR3 runs to 19 residues. The CDR3 DNA reads TGTGCCAGCTCACCAGCAGGTGGACAGGGGGCGCCTGGGGCCAACGTCCTGACTTTC. It specifies CASSPAGGQGAPGANVLTF.

The sample holds many counts of this clonotype. V is TRBV7-2 and J is TRBJ2-7, with a possible D match to TRBD2 (6 bases). The CDR3 consists of 12 residues. V dropped 6 bases and J dropped 8 bases, with 14 bases sitting between them. Germline V gene sequence: CDR1 SGHTA, CDR2 FQGNSA. The CDR3 region has the DNA TGTGCCAGCAGGGGGGGATCCCTGAAGCAGTACTTC. It specifies CASRGGSLKQYF.

This clonotype showed up many times. The rearrangement links TRBV5-1 to TRBJ1-4, with unresolved D. The germline CDR1 and CDR2 sequences are SGHRS and YFSETQ. Trimming shortened V by 0 bases and J by 0 bases, and 9 bases separated the two germline ends. The CDR3 spans 16 residues. CDR3 amino acids: CASSLAVGTTNEKLFF. The CDR3 DNA reads as TGCGCCAGCAGCTTGGCCGTTGGGACAACTAATGAAAAACTGTTTTTT.

This clonotype was recorded at least ten times. The rearrangement joins TRBV11-2 to TRBJ2-3, with 8 bases lining up with TRBD1. Germline loops: CDR1 SGHAT, CDR2 FQNNGV. Trimming at V came to 6 bases and at J to 1 base, leaving 12 bases not matched to a gene. The CDR3 covers 17 residues. The chain's CDR3 is CASRSLRGRKGTDTQYF. DNA of the CDR3: TGTGCCAGCAGATCCCTCAGGGGGCGTAAAGGCACAGATACGCAGTATTTT.

This clonotype was recorded many times. One end of the junction varies from germline; a read error may be responsible. The chain combines TRBV20-1 with TRBJ2-1; D is ambiguous. The CDR3 length is 16 residues. CDR1 is DFQATT and CDR2 is SNEGSKA in the germline V gene (reference sequence). The CDR3 is CSAREVWGSAYNEQFF. The CDR3 coding sequence is TGCAGTGCCAGAGAGGTGTGGGGAAGTGCCTACAATGAGCAGTTCTTC.

This clonotype was seen at least ten times. The CDR3, as DNA: TGCGCCAGCAGCCCCAGGGGGCTGGAGACCCAGTACTTC. It specifies CASSPRGLETQYF. This chain joins TRBV5-1 and TRBJ2-5, with 8 bases identical to TRBD1. J lost 5 bases, V lost 4 bases, and 4 bases had no gene match. The CDR3 has 13 amino acids. Per the germline V gene, CDR1 is SGHRS and CDR2 is YFSETQ.

The CDR3 region is CASSQAGQPGEQYF. DNA of the CDR3: TGTGCCAGCAGCCAAGCTGGACAGCCCGGCGAGCAGTACTTC. V usage is TRBV3-1 and J usage is TRBJ2-7; tentatively, D is TRBD1 (6 bases). The germline V gene has CDR1 LGHDT and CDR2 YNNKEL (reference sequence). Trimming removed 1 base from V and 6 bases from J, with 13 bases in between. The CDR3 has 14 residues.

The genes are TRBV20-1 and TRBJ1-1, with 10 bases aligning to TRBD1. This CDR3 spans 13 amino acids. Germline loops: CDR1 DFQATT, CDR2 SNEGSKA (reference sequence). Trimming cost V 3 bases and J 7 bases; bases outside gene matches: 5. The CDR3: CSASPGQGYEAFF. The CDR3 region has the DNA TGCAGTGCTAGCCCGGGACAGGGGTATGAAGCTTTCTTT.

In this sample, this clonotype turned up many times. V gene TRBV28 combines with J gene TRBJ2-7, with D perhaps matching TRBD2 (6 bases). The CDR3 has 12 residues. Trimming cost V 6 bases and J 6 bases, with 12 bases left between them. The germline CDR1 and CDR2 sequences are MDHEN and SYDVKM. DNA for the CDR3: TGTGCCAGCAGCCTCCCGACTAGCGAGCAGTACTTC. Translation: CASSLPTSEQYF.

This clonotype was observed at least ten times. V gene TRBV20-1 combines with J gene TRBJ1-1; D is undetermined. The CDR3 is 12 residues long. With 6 bases removed from V and 4 bases from J, the gap between germline ends came to 12 bases. Germline V lookup: CDR1 DFQATT, CDR2 SNEGSKA (reference sequence). CDR3 amino acids: CSARFDGTEAFF. Here the CDR3 DNA reads TGCAGTGCCCGATTCGACGGCACTGAAGCTTTCTTT.

Ten or more counts support this clonotype. Being one base from a much bigger clone, this may be a read error. This rearrangement joins TRBV5-1 to TRBJ2-5, with D unclear. Trimming removed 5 bases from V and 1 base from J, with 9 bases in between. CDR1 is SGHRS and CDR2 is YFSETQ in the germline V gene. This CDR3 contains 13 residues. The CDR3 DNA reads TGCGCCAGCAGTACCAAGGTCCAAGAGACCCAGTACTTC. This sequence encodes CASSTKVQETQYF. The full variable domain, in which reference TRBV5-1 and TRBJ2-5 provide the parts outside the CDR3, is KAGVTQTPRYLIKTRGQQVTLSCSPISGHRSVSWYQQTPGQGLQFLFEYFSETQRNKGNFPGRFSGRQFSNSRSEMNVSTLELGDSALYLCASSTKVQETQYFGPGTRLLVL.

The genes are TRBV30 and TRBJ2-5; D might be TRBD1 (5 bases). CDR3 length: 13 residues. The V gene lost 4 bases and the J gene lost 4 bases, with 13 bases spanning the gap. CDR1 is GTSNPN and CDR2 is SVGIG in the germline V gene (reference sequence). Here the CDR3 DNA reads TGTGCCTGGAACCAGGGCCCGGGAGAGACCCAGTACTTC. Translation gives CAWNQGPGETQYF.

There are many counts of this clonotype. The chain carries TRBV7-2 and TRBJ2-2; D tentatively reads TRBD1 or TRBD2 (5 bases each). This CDR3 spans 14 amino acids. The germline V gene has CDR1 SGHTA and CDR2 FQGNSA. The V end lost 6 bases, the J end lost 3 bases, and 11 bases lay between the germline ends. The CDR3 loop is CASSWGFDTGELFF. The DNA for the CDR3 is TGTGCCAGCAGTTGGGGGTTCGACACCGGGGAGCTGTTTTTT.

This clonotype was recorded many times. The genes are TRBV5-5 and TRBJ2-1, with 13 bases lining up with TRBD2. This CDR3 is built from 16 residues. V trimming: 7 bases; J trimming: 2 bases; junction bases outside the gene matches: 6. Germline CDR1 SGHKS, CDR2 YYEKEE (reference sequence). The CDR3 DNA is TGTGCCAGCGGACTAGCGGGAGTTAGAACCTACAATGAGCAGTTCTTC. The encoded protein is CASGLAGVRTYNEQFF.

At least ten counts were recorded for this clonotype. The chain is built from TRBV18 and TRBJ1-1; tentatively, D is TRBD1 (5 bases). Per germline, CDR1 KGHSH and CDR2 LQKENI. The CDR3 sequence is 14 residues long. V gave up 2 bases and J gave up 0 bases, with 7 bases separating them. Here the CDR3 reads CASSPGTLNTEAFF. The CDR3, as DNA: TGTGCCAGCTCACCAGGGACCTTGAACACTGAAGCTTTCTTT.

This clonotype was detected many times. This chain uses TRBV20-1 with TRBJ1-6; 10 nucleotides agree with TRBD1. The CDR3 contains 13 residues. Trimming removed 5 bases from V and 7 bases from J; junction bases left unmatched: 2. Germline V lookup: CDR1 DFQATT, CDR2 SNEGSKA (reference sequence). The CDR3 nucleotides read TGCAGTGCTCGGGACAGGGGCAATTCACCCCTCCACTTT. This translates into CSARDRGNSPLHF.